These T cell receptor beta chains were read from a single sample in a study of T cell repertoires in cytomegalovirus infection. The antigens these receptors bind are not known. MiXCR was run by TCRdb on the reads, yielding one entry per CDR3 protein. The data hold 110,000 to 150,000 distinct CDR3 sequences, with 25% to 35% observed a single time. The starting material was CD8+ T cells from cultured PBMCs, obtained from culture after CMV antigen stimulation. The receptors were sampled from a human donor in good health (CMV status not recorded). Some clones in this sample may be carry-over from other donors' samples. Each CDR3 is given with its conserved first and last residue. Each record gives: D gene, V gene, CDR3 length, J gene, clone size, CDR3 DNA, CDR3 protein. The D gene is left open where the match is weak. A clone size is listed for some rows: how often the clone was seen (once, few, many), or a class if it is expanded.

D gene: NA; V gene: TRBV4-1; CDR3 length: 15; J gene: TRBJ2-5; clone size: few; CDR3 DNA: TGCGCCAGCAGCCCCACGTGGGGCGCCGGGGAGACCCAGTACTTC; CDR3 protein: CASSPTWGAGETQYF
D gene: NA; V gene: TRBV2; CDR3 length: 14; J gene: TRBJ1-4; clone size: few; CDR3 DNA: TGTGCCAGCAGTGTTGGGGGGGGCGGTGAAAAACTGTTTTTT; CDR3 protein: CASSVGGGGEKLFF
D gene: NA; V gene: TRBV5-8; CDR3 length: 14; J gene: TRBJ2-5; clone size: NA; CDR3 DNA: TGTGCCAGCAGACGCAGGGGTGGGGGAGAGACCCAGTACTTC; CDR3 protein: CASRRRGGGETQYF
D gene: NA; V gene: TRBV4-1; CDR3 length: 15; J gene: TRBJ1-1; clone size: NA; CDR3 DNA: TGCGCCAGCAGCCAAGATACAGGAGGGTACACTGAAGCTTTCTTT; CDR3 protein: CASSQDTGGYTEAFF
D gene: TRBD1; V gene: TRBV11-2; CDR3 length: 15; J gene: TRBJ2-7; clone size: NA; CDR3 DNA: TGTGCCAGCAGCGAGGGGACAGGGATCTCCTACGAGCAGTACTTC; CDR3 protein: CASSEGTGISYEQYF
D gene: TRBD1; V gene: TRBV11-2; CDR3 length: 16; J gene: TRBJ2-1; clone size: many; CDR3 DNA: TGTGCCAGCAGCCTCTGGGGGAGACAGGGGACAGATGAGCAGTTCTTC; CDR3 protein: CASSLWGRQGTDEQFF
D gene: TRBD2; V gene: TRBV12-3/TRBV12-4; CDR3 length: 15; J gene: TRBJ2-7; clone size: once; CDR3 DNA: TGTGCCAGCAGTTACGGGGGGGGGTACGGCTACGAGCAGTACTTC; CDR3 protein: CASSYGGGYGYEQYF
D gene: TRBD1; V gene: TRBV7-9; CDR3 length: 12; J gene: TRBJ2-7; clone size: NA; CDR3 DNA: TGTGCCAGCGGGACAGCGAGCTACGAGCAGTACTTC; CDR3 protein: CASGTASYEQYF
D gene: TRBD1; V gene: TRBV28; CDR3 length: 17; J gene: TRBJ1-1; clone size: few; CDR3 DNA: TGTGCCAGCACCAGCGTGGGACAGGTTATTCTGAACACTGAAGCTTTCTTT; CDR3 protein: CASTSVGQVILNTEAFF
D gene: NA; V gene: TRBV7-6; CDR3 length: 12; J gene: TRBJ1-1; clone size: few; CDR3 DNA: TGTGCCAGCAGTTACTCGTCCCCTGAAGCTTTCTTT; CDR3 protein: CASSYSSPEAFF
D gene: NA; V gene: TRBV6-5; CDR3 length: 14; J gene: TRBJ1-4; clone size: NA; CDR3 DNA: TGTGCCAGCAGGGGTCCGGGCCCCTATGAAAAACTGTTTTTT; CDR3 protein: CASRGPGPYEKLFF
D gene: NA; V gene: TRBV19; CDR3 length: 16; J gene: TRBJ1-6; clone size: NA; CDR3 DNA: TGTGCCAGTAGTAAGTGGACGTCCAGTAGTAATTCACCCCTCCACTTT; CDR3 protein: CASSKWTSSSNSPLHF
D gene: TRBD1; V gene: TRBV7-6; CDR3 length: 15; J gene: TRBJ1-5; clone size: NA; CDR3 DNA: TGTGCCAGCAGCTTACGGACAGGTAGCAATCAGCCCCAGCATTTT; CDR3 protein: CASSLRTGSNQPQHF
D gene: TRBD1; V gene: TRBV7-2; CDR3 length: 15; J gene: TRBJ2-5; clone size: many; CDR3 DNA: TGTGCCAGCAGCTGGACAGGCTTCCAACAAGAGACCCAGTACTTC; CDR3 protein: CASSWTGFQQETQYF
D gene: TRBD2; V gene: TRBV20-1; CDR3 length: 14; J gene: TRBJ2-1; clone size: NA; CDR3 DNA: TGCAGTGCTAGATCCGGACTAGCCGGCAATGAGCAGTTCTTC; CDR3 protein: CSARSGLAGNEQFF
D gene: TRBD2; V gene: TRBV20-1; CDR3 length: 16; J gene: TRBJ2-3; clone size: NA; CDR3 DNA: TGCAGTGCTAGGCATCATAGCGGGACTAGCACAGATACGCAGTATTTT; CDR3 protein: CSARHHSGTSTDTQYF
D gene: NA; V gene: TRBV24-1; CDR3 length: 13; J gene: TRBJ1-1; clone size: few; CDR3 DNA: TGTGCCACCAGTGATTTGCAGGGCTCTGAAGCTTTCTTT; CDR3 protein: CATSDLQGSEAFF
D gene: NA; V gene: TRBV7-6; CDR3 length: 16; J gene: TRBJ2-5; clone size: NA; CDR3 DNA: TGTGCCAGCAGCGAATCGGCCCTTCAGCTTCAAGAGACCCAGTACTTC; CDR3 protein: CASSESALQLQETQYF
D gene: NA; V gene: TRBV12-5; CDR3 length: 13; J gene: TRBJ1-2; clone size: NA; CDR3 DNA: TGTGCTAGTGGTTTAAATTCGGCCGATGGCTACACCTTC; CDR3 protein: CASGLNSADGYTF
D gene: NA; V gene: TRBV6-6; CDR3 length: 15; J gene: TRBJ2-2; clone size: NA; CDR3 DNA: TGTGCCAGCAGTGAGAGGGTATGGGTTGCAGGGGAGCTGTTTTTT; CDR3 protein: CASSERVWVAGELFF
D gene: NA; V gene: TRBV4-1; CDR3 length: 16; J gene: TRBJ2-5; clone size: few; CDR3 DNA: TGCGCCAGCAGCCATGACCCTATAGAGTACCAAGAGACCCAGTACTTC; CDR3 protein: CASSHDPIEYQETQYF
D gene: NA; V gene: TRBV2; CDR3 length: 14; J gene: TRBJ2-7; clone size: many; CDR3 DNA: TGTGCCAGCAGTGACCCGGGGCTCTCCTACGAGCAGTACTTC; CDR3 protein: CASSDPGLSYEQYF
D gene: NA; V gene: TRBV11-1; CDR3 length: 14; J gene: TRBJ2-7; clone size: NA; CDR3 DNA: TGTGCCAGCAGCATTGGACGGAGCCCCTACGAGCAGTACTTC; CDR3 protein: CASSIGRSPYEQYF
D gene: NA; V gene: TRBV12-3/TRBV12-4; CDR3 length: 14; J gene: TRBJ1-2; clone size: NA; CDR3 DNA: TGTGCCAGCAGCCTAACGACAGGATTCTATGGCTACACCTTC; CDR3 protein: CASSLTTGFYGYTF
D gene: TRBD2; V gene: TRBV7-8; CDR3 length: 18; J gene: TRBJ2-1; clone size: many; CDR3 DNA: TGTGCCAGCAGCTCGCCCTTTTCTAGCGGGGGGGCCGTCGATGAGCAGTTCTTC; CDR3 protein: CASSSPFSSGGAVDEQFF
D gene: NA; V gene: TRBV7-8; CDR3 length: 15; J gene: TRBJ1-1; clone size: few; CDR3 DNA: TGTGCCAGCTTATCCAGAGGCGGCATGAACACTGAAGCTTTCTTT; CDR3 protein: CASLSRGGMNTEAFF
D gene: TRBD1; V gene: TRBV29-1; CDR3 length: 15; J gene: TRBJ2-7; clone size: NA; CDR3 DNA: TGCAGCGTTGAAGGGACAGGCCGGGGCTCCTACGAGCAGTACTTC; CDR3 protein: CSVEGTGRGSYEQYF
D gene: TRBD1; V gene: TRBV27; CDR3 length: 16; J gene: TRBJ1-5; clone size: NA; CDR3 DNA: TGTGCCAGCAGAGTGACAGGGACCCTTAGCAATCAGCCCCAGCATTTT; CDR3 protein: CASRVTGTLSNQPQHF
D gene: NA; V gene: TRBV2; CDR3 length: 14; J gene: TRBJ1-2; clone size: NA; CDR3 DNA: TGTGCCAGCAGTGATCAAACAGCTTTCTATGGCTACACCTTC; CDR3 protein: CASSDQTAFYGYTF
D gene: NA; V gene: TRBV20-1; CDR3 length: 12; J gene: TRBJ2-1; clone size: few; CDR3 DNA: TGCAGTGTAAGGCCCCGGGACAATGAGCAGTTCTTC; CDR3 protein: CSVRPRDNEQFF
D gene: NA; V gene: TRBV29-1; CDR3 length: 14; J gene: TRBJ2-3; clone size: few; CDR3 DNA: TGCAGCGTTGGCGGGGCAGGGGGCACAGATACGCAGTATTTT; CDR3 protein: CSVGGAGGTDTQYF
D gene: NA; V gene: TRBV5-4; CDR3 length: 12; J gene: TRBJ2-7; clone size: NA; CDR3 DNA: TGTGCCAGCAGCTTCGGCCAGACAGAGCAGTACTTC; CDR3 protein: CASSFGQTEQYF
D gene: TRBD1; V gene: TRBV11-2; CDR3 length: 15; J gene: TRBJ2-7; clone size: many; CDR3 DNA: TGTGCCAGCAGCTCGCCCGGGACAGGGGGAGTAGAGCAGTACTTC; CDR3 protein: CASSSPGTGGVEQYF
D gene: NA; V gene: TRBV7-4; CDR3 length: 11; J gene: TRBJ1-2; clone size: once; CDR3 DNA: TGTGCCAGCAGCACAACCTATGGCTACACCTTC; CDR3 protein: CASSTTYGYTF
D gene: TRBD1; V gene: TRBV12-3/TRBV12-4; CDR3 length: 15; J gene: TRBJ1-5; clone size: medium-sized; CDR3 DNA: TGTGCCAGCAGTACCAACAGGGGGGGCAATCAGCCCCAGCATTTT; CDR3 protein: CASSTNRGGNQPQHF
D gene: NA; V gene: TRBV19; CDR3 length: 12; J gene: TRBJ1-1; clone size: few; CDR3 DNA: TGTGCCAGTAAGCCGGGGAACACTGAAGCTTTCTTT; CDR3 protein: CASKPGNTEAFF